Each of the 17 T cell receptor beta chains below was sequenced from the same sample in a study of cytomegalovirus exposure and HLA in healthy donors. The study ran its PCR with 60 Vbeta and 13 Jbeta primers. Only in-frame clones appear in the TCRdb table, and some are missing; sequencing was by immunoSEQ multiplex PCR. This table has around 130,000 clones, 60% to 85% appearing once. Sequenced input: PBMCs. Receptors were obtained from a young man in good health and CMV-seronegative.

In this sample, this clone turned up once. V is TRBV13 and J is TRBJ2-5, with D possibly matching TRBD1 (6 bases). This CDR3 spans 12 amino acids. Looked up from germline, CDR1 is PRHDT and CDR2 is FYEKMQ (reference sequence). V was shortened by 6 bases and J by 3 bases, with 8 bases between the two germline ends. In nucleotides, the CDR3 is TGTGCCAGCAGAGGACAGAAAGAGACCCAGTACTTC. Translated, it gives CASRGQKETQYF.

The table lists this clone with a few counts. This chain links TRBV7-3 with TRBJ1-1; D may be TRBD1 (6 bases). This CDR3 comprises 13 residues. CDR1 and CDR2 (germline): SGHTA, FQGTGA. V was shortened by 4 bases and J by 7 bases, with 13 bases between the two germline ends. CDR3 DNA: TGTGCCAGCAGCTCAGGGGAAGCGGATGAAGCTTTCTTT. It translates to CASSSGEADEAFF.

The chain recombines TRBV4-3 with TRBJ2-7, with D uncertain. Deletions cut 1 base from V and 0 bases from J, with 4 bases between. From germline, CDR1 is LGHNA and CDR2 YSLEER. The CDR3 spans 13 residues. The CDR3 spells CASSQAVSYEQYF. CDR3 coding DNA: TGCGCCAGCAGCCAAGCGGTCTCCTACGAGCAGTACTTC.

This chain joins TRBV6-1 and TRBJ1-6; no clear D. The CDR3 spans 15 residues. With 3 bases removed from V and 9 bases from J, the gap between germline ends came to 15 bases. Germline values: CDR1 MNHNS, CDR2 SASEGT. CDR3 in amino acids: CASSEVSGSGSPLHF. CDR3 sequence (DNA): TGTGCCAGCAGTGAGGTGTCGGGGTCCGGTTCACCCCTCCACTTT.

The gene calls are TRBV6-5 and TRBJ2-7; a possible D gene is TRBD2 (5 bases). Trimming removed 0 bases at V and 6 bases at J, with 9 bases between. CDR3 length: 13 amino acids. Germline CDR1 and CDR2: MNHEY and SVGAGI. The CDR3 region has the DNA TGTGCCAGCAGTTACTCGAGGGCGGGCGAGCAGTACTTC. Encoded protein: CASSYSRAGEQYF.

For the CDR3, the DNA is TGTGCCAGCAGCGAGAGCACAGATACGCAGTATTTT. It specifies CASSESTDTQYF. The rearrangement uses TRBV7-3 and TRBJ2-3; D not resolved. Germline loops: CDR1 SGHTA, CDR2 FQGTGA. The CDR3 length is 12 residues. With 5 bases removed from V and 0 bases from J, the gap between germline ends came to 3 bases.

This chain uses TRBV7-2 with TRBJ2-7; D gene uncertain. Deletions cut 5 bases from V and 3 bases from J, with 11 bases between. Germline V CDR1 and CDR2: SGHTA, FQGNSA. The CDR3 spans 13 residues. The CDR3 sequence is CASSQNAGYEQYF. In DNA form, the CDR3 reads TGTGCCAGCAGCCAGAATGCAGGCTACGAGCAGTACTTC.

In DNA, the CDR3 is TGTGCCAGCAGCCCTGAGGCAGGGTATGGCTACACCTTC. Encoded protein: CASSPEAGYGYTF. The chain carries TRBV13 and TRBJ1-2; perhaps TRBD1 as D (5 bases). Germline V gives CDR1 PRHDT, CDR2 FYEKMQ (reference sequence). The CDR3 is 13 amino acids. Trimming took off 5 bases at V and 5 bases at J, with 12 bases between the two ends. Using reference TRBV13 and TRBJ1-2 for the parts outside the CDR3, the full variable domain is AAGVIQSPRHLIKEKRETATLKCYPIPRHDTVYWYQQGPGQDPQFLISFYEKMQSDKGSIPDRFSAQQFSDYHSELNMSSLELGDSALYFCASSPEAGYGYTFGSGTRLTVV.

Notes on this clone: Since the CDR3 does not end with the conserved phenylalanine or tryptophan, this likely comes from a read error. Written as DNA, the CDR3 is TGTGCCAGCAGTCAAAGTCGGGACATTGATACGCAGTATGTT. Translated, it gives CASSQSRDIDTQYV. J is TRBJ2-3 and V is TRBV5-4; TRBD1 might be the D (6 bases). Trimming left V 5 bases short and J 6 bases short, with 16 bases between. Germline CDR1 SGHNT, CDR2 YYREEE (reference sequence). CDR3 length: 14 amino acids.

The J gene is TRBJ2-5, the V gene TRBV5-1, with D possibly being TRBD1 (6 bases). CDR1 SGHRS and CDR2 YFSETQ come from the germline V gene. This CDR3 has 14 residues. Trimming removed 0 bases from V and 3 bases from J, with 9 bases in between. CDR3 nucleotides: TGCGCCAGCAGCTTGGGGGACAAAAAAGAGACCCAGTACTTC. Translated: CASSLGDKKETQYF.

This clone was counted only a few times. V is TRBV28 and J is TRBJ1-5, with D possibly being TRBD1 (6 bases). The CDR3 runs to 17 residues. Germline V CDR1 and CDR2: MDHEN, SYDVKM. The V and J ends lost 5 bases and 6 bases respectively, with 23 bases between them. CDR3 nucleotide sequence: TGTGCCAGCAGTAAGCCCCGAACAGGGTTCGCCGGTCAGCCCCAGCATTTT. Encoded protein: CASSKPRTGFAGQPQHF. Using reference TRBV28 and TRBJ1-5 for the parts outside the CDR3, the full variable domain is DVKVTQSSRYLVKRTGEKVFLECVQDMDHENMFWYRQDPGLGLRLIYFSYDVKMKEKGDIPEGYSVSREKKERFSLILESASTNQTSMYLCASSKPRTGFAGQPQHFGDGTRLSIL.

The chain joins TRBV30 to TRBJ2-5; D is perhaps TRBD1 (6 bases). The CDR3 is 13 amino acids. Germline CDR1 and CDR2: GTSNPN and SVGIG (reference sequence). Trimming removed 3 bases at V and 7 bases at J, with 15 bases between. The CDR3 bases are TGTGCCTGGAGCTCAGGGGATTTCGGGACCCAGTACTTC. It translates to CAWSSGDFGTQYF.

This clone was counted only a few times. The rearrangement links TRBV9 to TRBJ2-2; TRBD2 matches 8 bases. Trimming at V came to 0 bases and at J to 5 bases, leaving 3 bases not matched to a gene. Germline values: CDR1 SGDLS, CDR2 YYNGEE. The CDR3 is 15 amino acids. The CDR3 DNA reads as TGTGCCAGCAGCGTAGGGACTAGCTTGACCGGGGAGCTGTTTTTT. It is translated as CASSVGTSLTGELFF.

The V gene is TRBV7-3, the J gene TRBJ2-5; 15 nucleotides match TRBD2. Germline V gives CDR1 SGHTA, CDR2 FQGTGA. Trimming took 3 bases from V and 1 from J; bases not matched to a gene: 0. This CDR3 contains 16 residues. The CDR3 here is CASSLGLAGGQETQYF. CDR3 bases: TGTGCCAGCAGCTTGGGACTAGCGGGGGGCCAAGAGACCCAGTACTTC.

The chain links TRBV27 to TRBJ1-1; D gene unclear. This CDR3 has 15 amino acids. Germline V lookup: CDR1 MNHEY, CDR2 SMNVEV (reference sequence). With 5 bases removed from V and 5 bases from J, the gap between germline ends came to 18 bases. The CDR3 sequence: CASSTHLMVRTEAFF. As DNA, the CDR3 is TGTGCCAGCAGTACCCACCTCATGGTCCGGACTGAAGCTTTCTTT.

The chain is built from TRBV11-2 and TRBJ2-7, with D possibly being TRBD1 (5 bases). V lost 3 bases to trimming and J lost 9 bases, with 15 bases between them. The germline CDR1 and CDR2 sequences are SGHAT and FQNNGV. This CDR3 comprises 13 residues. The CDR3 is CASSFSGQVGQYF. CDR3 bases: TGTGCCAGCAGCTTTTCAGGGCAGGTCGGGCAGTACTTC.

The gene calls are TRBV6-4 and TRBJ2-1, with 8 nucleotides matching TRBD1. Trimming removed 6 bases from V and 8 bases from J; junction bases left unmatched: 3. Germline lookup yields CDR1 MRHNA and CDR2 SNTAGT. This CDR3 is 12 amino acids long. Written as DNA, the CDR3 is TGTGCCAGCAGCGACAGGGGCGATGAGCAGTTCTTC. As protein: CASSDRGDEQFF.